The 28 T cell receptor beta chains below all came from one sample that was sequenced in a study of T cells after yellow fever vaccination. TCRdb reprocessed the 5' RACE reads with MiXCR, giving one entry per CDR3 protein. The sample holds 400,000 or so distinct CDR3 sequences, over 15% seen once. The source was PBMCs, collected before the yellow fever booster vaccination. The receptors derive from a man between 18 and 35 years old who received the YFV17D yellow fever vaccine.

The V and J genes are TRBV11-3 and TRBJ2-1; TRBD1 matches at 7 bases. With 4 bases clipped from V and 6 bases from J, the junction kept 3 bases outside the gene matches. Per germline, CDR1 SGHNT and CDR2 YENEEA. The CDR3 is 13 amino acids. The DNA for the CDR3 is TGTGCCAGCAGCTGGACAGGTCTCAATGAGCAGTTCTTC. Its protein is CASSWTGLNEQFF.

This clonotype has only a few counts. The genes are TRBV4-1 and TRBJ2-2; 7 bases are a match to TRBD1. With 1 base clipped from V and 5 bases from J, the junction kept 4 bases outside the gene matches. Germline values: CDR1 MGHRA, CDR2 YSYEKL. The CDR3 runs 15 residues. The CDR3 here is CASSQGQGVTGELFF. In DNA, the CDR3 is TGCGCCAGCAGCCAAGGGCAGGGGGTAACCGGGGAGCTGTTTTTT.

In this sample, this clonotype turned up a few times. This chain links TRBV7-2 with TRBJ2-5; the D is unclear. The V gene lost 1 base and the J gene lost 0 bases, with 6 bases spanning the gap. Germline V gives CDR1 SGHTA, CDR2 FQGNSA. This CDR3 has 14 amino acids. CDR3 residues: CASSLGQHQETQYF. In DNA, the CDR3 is TGTGCCAGCAGCTTAGGTCAGCACCAAGAGACCCAGTACTTC.

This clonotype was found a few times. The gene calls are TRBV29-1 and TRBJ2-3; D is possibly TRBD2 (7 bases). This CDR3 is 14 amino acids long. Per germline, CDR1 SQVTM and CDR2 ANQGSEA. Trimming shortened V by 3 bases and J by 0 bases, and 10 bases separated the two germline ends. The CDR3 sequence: CSVDAGASTDTQYF. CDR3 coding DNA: TGCAGCGTTGACGCGGGGGCTAGCACAGATACGCAGTATTTT.

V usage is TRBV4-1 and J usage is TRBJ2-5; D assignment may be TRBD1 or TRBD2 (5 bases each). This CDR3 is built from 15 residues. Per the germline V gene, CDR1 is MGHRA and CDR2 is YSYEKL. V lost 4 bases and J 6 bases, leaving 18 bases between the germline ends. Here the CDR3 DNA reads TGCGCCAGCAGCCGAGCCGCTGGGGGTCGGCAGACCCAGTACTTC. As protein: CASSRAAGGRQTQYF.

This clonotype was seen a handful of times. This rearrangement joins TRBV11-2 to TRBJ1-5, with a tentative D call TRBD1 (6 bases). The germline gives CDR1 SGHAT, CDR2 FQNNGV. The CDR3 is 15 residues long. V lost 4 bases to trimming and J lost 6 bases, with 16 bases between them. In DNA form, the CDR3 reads TGTGCCAGCAGCTCACTACAGGGTTCGGGTCAGCCCCAGCATTTT. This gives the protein CASSSLQGSGQPQHF.

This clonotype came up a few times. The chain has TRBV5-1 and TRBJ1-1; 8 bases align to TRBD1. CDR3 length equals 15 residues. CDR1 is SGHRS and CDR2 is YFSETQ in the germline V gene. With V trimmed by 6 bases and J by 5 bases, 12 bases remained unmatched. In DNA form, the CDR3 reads TGCGCCAGCAACTGGTACAGGGGGAGAGGGACTGAAGCTTTCTTT. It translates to CASNWYRGRGTEAFF. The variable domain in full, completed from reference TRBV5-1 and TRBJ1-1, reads KAGVTQTPRYLIKTRGQQVTLSCSPISGHRSVSWYQQTPGQGLQFLFEYFSETQRNKGNFPGRFSGRQFSNSRSEMNVSTLELGDSALYLCASNWYRGRGTEAFFGQGTRLTVV.

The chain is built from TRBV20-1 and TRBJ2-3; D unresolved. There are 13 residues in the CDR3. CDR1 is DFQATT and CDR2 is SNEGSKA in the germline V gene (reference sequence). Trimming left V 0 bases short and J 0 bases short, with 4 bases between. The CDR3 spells CSARDRSTDTQYF. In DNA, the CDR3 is TGCAGTGCTAGAGATCGCAGCACAGATACGCAGTATTTT.

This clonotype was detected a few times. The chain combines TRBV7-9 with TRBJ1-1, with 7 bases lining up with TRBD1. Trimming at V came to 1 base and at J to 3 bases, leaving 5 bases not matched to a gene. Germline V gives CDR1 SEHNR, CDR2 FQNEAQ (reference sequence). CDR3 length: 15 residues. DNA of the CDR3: TGTGCCAGCAGCTTAGGAGAGGGGGCCGACACTGAAGCTTTCTTT. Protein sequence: CASSLGEGADTEAFF.

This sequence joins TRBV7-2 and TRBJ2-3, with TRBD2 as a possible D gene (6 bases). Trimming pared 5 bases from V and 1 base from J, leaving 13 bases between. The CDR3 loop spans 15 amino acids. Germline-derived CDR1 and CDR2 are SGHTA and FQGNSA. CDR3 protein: CASSRVRDGTDTQYF. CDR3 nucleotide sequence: TGTGCCAGCAGCCGGGTGCGGGACGGCACAGATACGCAGTATTTT.

Here the CDR3 DNA reads TGCAGTGCCTCGGTAGCGGACATATACGAGCAGTACGTC. Its translation: CSASVADIYEQYV. This rearrangement joins TRBV20-1 to TRBJ2-7; the D gene is possibly TRBD2 (6 bases). Between the trimmed V and J ends, which lost 6 bases and 4 bases, there was a span of 16 bases. CDR1 is DFQATT and CDR2 is SNEGSKA in the germline V gene (reference sequence). The CDR3 runs 13 residues.

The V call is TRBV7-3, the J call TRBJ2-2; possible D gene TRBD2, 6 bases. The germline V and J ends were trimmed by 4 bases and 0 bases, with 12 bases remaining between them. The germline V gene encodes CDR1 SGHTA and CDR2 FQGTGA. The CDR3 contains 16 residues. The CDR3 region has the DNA TGTGCCAGCAGCTCCGTCGCGGGGTCGAACACCGGGGAGCTGTTTTTT. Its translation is CASSSVAGSNTGELFF.

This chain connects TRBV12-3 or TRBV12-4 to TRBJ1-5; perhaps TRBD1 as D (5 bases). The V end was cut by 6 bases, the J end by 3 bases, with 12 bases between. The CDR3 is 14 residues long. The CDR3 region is CASRKGHLNQPQHF. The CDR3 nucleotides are TGTGCCAGCAGGAAAGGACACCTCAATCAGCCCCAGCATTTT.

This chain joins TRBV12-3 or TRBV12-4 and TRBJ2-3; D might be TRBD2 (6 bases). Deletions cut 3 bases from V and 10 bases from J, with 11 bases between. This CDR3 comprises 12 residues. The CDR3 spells CASSFREPPQYF. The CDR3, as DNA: TGTGCCAGCAGTTTCCGGGAGCCGCCGCAGTATTTT.

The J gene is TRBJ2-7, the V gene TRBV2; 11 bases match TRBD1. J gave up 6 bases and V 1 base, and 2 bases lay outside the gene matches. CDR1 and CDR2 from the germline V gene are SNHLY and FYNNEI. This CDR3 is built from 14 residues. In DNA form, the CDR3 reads TGTGCCAGCAGTGAAGTGGACAGGGGGCGCGAGCAGTACTTC. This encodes CASSEVDRGREQYF. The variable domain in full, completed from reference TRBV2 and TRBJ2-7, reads EPEVTQTPSHQVTQMGQEVILRCVPISNHLYFYWYRQILGQKVEFLVSFYNNEISEKSEIFDDQFSVERPDGSNFTLKIRSTKLEDSAMYFCASSEVDRGREQYFGPGTRLTVT.

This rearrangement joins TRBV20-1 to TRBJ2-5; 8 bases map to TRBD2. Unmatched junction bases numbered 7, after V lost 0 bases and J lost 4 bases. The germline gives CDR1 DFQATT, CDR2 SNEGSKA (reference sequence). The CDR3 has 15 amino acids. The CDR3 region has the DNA TGCAGTGCTAGAGATATTGGGACTAGGGGAGAGACCCAGTACTTC. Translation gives CSARDIGTRGETQYF.

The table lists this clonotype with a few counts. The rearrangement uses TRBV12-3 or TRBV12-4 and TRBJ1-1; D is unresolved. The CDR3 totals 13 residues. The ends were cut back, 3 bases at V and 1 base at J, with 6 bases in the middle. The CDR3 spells CASSFQANTEAFF. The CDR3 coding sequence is TGTGCCAGCAGTTTTCAGGCGAACACTGAAGCTTTCTTT.

This CDR3 is CASTGTGAYNEQFF. The CDR3 DNA is TGCGCCAGCACCGGGACAGGGGCATACAATGAGCAGTTCTTC. V is TRBV5-1 and J is TRBJ2-1, with 10 bases aligning to TRBD1. CDR3 length: 14 amino acids. The germline gives CDR1 SGHRS, CDR2 YFSETQ. Trimming at V came to 6 bases and at J to 4 bases, leaving 4 bases not matched to a gene.

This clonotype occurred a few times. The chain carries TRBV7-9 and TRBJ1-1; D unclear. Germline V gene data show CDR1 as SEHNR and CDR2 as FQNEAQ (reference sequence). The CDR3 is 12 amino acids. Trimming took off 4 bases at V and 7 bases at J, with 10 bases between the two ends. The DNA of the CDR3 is TGTGCCAGCAGCTCAACCGCTCTTGAAGCTTTCTTT. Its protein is CASSSTALEAFF.

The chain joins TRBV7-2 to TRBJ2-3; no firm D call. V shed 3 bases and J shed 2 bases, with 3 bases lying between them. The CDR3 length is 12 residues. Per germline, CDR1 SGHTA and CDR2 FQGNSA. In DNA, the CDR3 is TGTGCCAGCAGCTTCCTCACAGATACGCAGTATTTT. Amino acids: CASSFLTDTQYF.

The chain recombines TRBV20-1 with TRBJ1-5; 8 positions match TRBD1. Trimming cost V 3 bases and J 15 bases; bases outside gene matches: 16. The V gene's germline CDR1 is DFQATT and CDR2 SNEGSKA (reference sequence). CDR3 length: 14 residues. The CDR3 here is CSASRGTGYQGGHF. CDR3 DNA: TGCAGTGCTAGCCGCGGGACAGGTTATCAGGGCGGGCATTTT.

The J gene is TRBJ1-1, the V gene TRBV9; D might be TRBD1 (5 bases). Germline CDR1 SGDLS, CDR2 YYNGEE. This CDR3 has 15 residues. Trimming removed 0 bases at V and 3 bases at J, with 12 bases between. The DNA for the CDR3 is TGTGCCAGCAGCGTAGAGGGGCGATGGGACACTGAAGCTTTCTTT. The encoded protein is CASSVEGRWDTEAFF.

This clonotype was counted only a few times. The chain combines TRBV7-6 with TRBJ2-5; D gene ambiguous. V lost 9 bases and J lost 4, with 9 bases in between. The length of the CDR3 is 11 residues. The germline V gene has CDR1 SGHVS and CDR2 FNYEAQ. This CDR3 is CASSARETQYF. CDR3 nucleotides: TGTGCCAGTTCGGCTAGAGAGACCCAGTACTTC.

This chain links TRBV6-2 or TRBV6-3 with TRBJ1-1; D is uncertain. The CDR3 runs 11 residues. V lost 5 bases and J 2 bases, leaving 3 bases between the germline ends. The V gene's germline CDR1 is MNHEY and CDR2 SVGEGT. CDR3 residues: CASSDNTEAFF. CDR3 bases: TGTGCCAGCAGTGACAACACTGAAGCTTTCTTT.

Written as DNA, the CDR3 is TGTGCCACTAAGGGGTACATGGGGGAGCAGTACGTC. Translated: CATKGYMGEQYV. The J gene is TRBJ2-7, the V gene TRBV28; TRBD1 might be the D (5 bases). The CDR3 length is 12 residues. Trimming removed 10 bases at V and 7 bases at J, with 17 bases between. CDR1 and CDR2 (germline): MDHEN, SYDVKM.

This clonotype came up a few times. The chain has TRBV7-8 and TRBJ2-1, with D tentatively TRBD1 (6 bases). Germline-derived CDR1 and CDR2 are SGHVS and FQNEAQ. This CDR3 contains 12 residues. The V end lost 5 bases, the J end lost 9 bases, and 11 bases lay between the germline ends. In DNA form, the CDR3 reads TGTGCCAGCAGCCAGGGGATCGTTGAGCAGTTCTTC. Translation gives CASSQGIVEQFF.

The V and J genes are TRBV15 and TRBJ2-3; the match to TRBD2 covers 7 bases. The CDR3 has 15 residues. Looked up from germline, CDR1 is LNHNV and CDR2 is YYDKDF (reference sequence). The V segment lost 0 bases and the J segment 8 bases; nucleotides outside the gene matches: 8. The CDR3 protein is CATSRERGGTITQYF. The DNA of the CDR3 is TGTGCCACCAGCAGAGAGAGGGGAGGGACTATTACGCAGTATTTT.

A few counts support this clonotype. The CDR3 nucleotides read TGTGCCAGCAGCCTCAGACGGGCTAGCGGGGGGTTTTTCGGGCAGTTCTTC. Protein product: CASSLRRASGGFFGQFF. The chain couples TRBV7-6 to TRBJ2-1; 11 nucleotides match TRBD2. The V gene end was trimmed by 5 bases and the J gene end by 12 bases; junction bases not matched to a gene: 18. This CDR3 has 17 residues. Germline CDR1 and CDR2: SGHVS and FNYEAQ.